The present T cell receptor beta chain was sequenced within a study of cytomegalovirus exposure and HLA in healthy donors (dated by TCRdb to between 2016 and 2019). At the level of the whole study: An earlier analysis of approximately 590 of the donors reported more than 250 Gb of sequence data and 100 million to 130 million unique TCR beta sequences from approximately 180 million T cells. All discovery cohort repertoires had been generated using a single sequencing platform. Of the 300 to 400 genotyped donors, about 80% fell in the genetic ancestry cluster associated with self-reported Caucasian donors. In a later analysis, previously published TCR beta repertoires from several hundred donors were re-analyzed and high-resolution HLA genotyping was added so that TCR occurrence patterns could be studied. An earlier analysis of fewer than 700 of the donors applied high-throughput TCR beta sequencing to assess whether each TCR beta V gene segment acted as functional or pseudogenic. Rather than using new phenotypic data, the later analysis identified candidate immune exposures from TCR beta sequences and from how often those sequences occurred across donors. HLA typing included class I and class II loci at four-digit resolution. Along with the 666-subject first cohort, a separate validation cohort of more than 90 different subjects was used. Among some 400 genotyped donors of the cohort, an average of approximately 220,000 unique TCR beta nucleotide sequences was sequenced per donor, of which about 18% were non-productive. Alongside the repertoire data, information on donor age, sex, ethnicity and CMV serostatus was compiled. A later genetic analysis used genome-wide SNP genotypes for about 55% of the 666 donors, treating that subset as a discovery cohort. The study aimed to test whether signatures of past pathogen exposure could be identified by cataloging public T cell receptors. The study combined high-throughput TCR immunosequencing, statistical association of individual TCRs with disease status, and machine learning to predict cytomegalovirus infection status. The T cell repertoires of some 700 subjects were profiled by immunosequencing and related to cytomegalovirus serostatus. Because of strong linkage in the cohort, five DR-DQ haplotypes were treated as single units for association and clustering. An early release that covered several hundred HLA-typed donors contained about 300 gigabases of sequencing data and around 80 million unique TCR sequences. Typing coverage varied by locus: roughly 629-640 donors for A, B, C, DRB1 and DQB1; roughly 520 for DQA1; 606 for DPA1; under 490 for DPB1.

The germline ends are 10 bases apart after V is trimmed by 1 base and J by 0 bases. Its CDR3 holds 17 amino acids, cysteine through phenylalanine. The entry retains the CDR3 DNA only, 51 bases that are in frame from base 1. From a lookup of the germline V gene, CDR1 and CDR2 are SGHTA and FQGTGA. This clone appeared a few times. It has no known antigen specificity. Qualities for individual bases were not recorded, and no much larger clone is one base off. The cohort comprised some 700 healthy bone marrow donors. At the time of sampling, all cohort members were nominally healthy, though unrecorded immune exposures were likely present. The donor was CMV seronegative and was included in the group of several hundred seronegative cohort members. A peripheral blood sample was collected from each donor, and TCR beta sequencing was performed on peripheral blood mononuclear cells. The Qiagen DNeasy Blood Extraction Kit was used to extract genomic DNA from the blood cell samples.

On the study overall, not on this receptor specifically: In vitro tests confirmed that a few of the cytomegalovirus-associated TCR beta chains recognize cytomegalovirus antigens. Because counts were too low, roughly 18 rarely observed V segments, including chromosome 9 orphons, were left out of the earlier analysis of about 620 of the donors. Most TCR sequences were observed very rarely across donors, whereas some public TCRs were present in many individuals. The authors suggested that the approach could potentially be generalized to other disease states and immunological phenotypes. Sequencing depth was assumed to be roughly uniform across donors in the presence/absence analyses, though that assumption may not hold. In a later genetic analysis, a missense DCLRE1C variant was associated with V-gene and J-gene trimming of TCR beta chains, and the association was replicated in an independent cohort. Cytomegalovirus status was reported to be diagnosed by the classifier with high specificity and sensitivity in both the original and validation cohorts. Most CMV-associated TCR beta chains appeared to be HLA-restricted in a later analysis, and the HLA associations seemed to be driven largely by CMV exposure. The 87-base-pair reads could not distinguish some IMGT-functional V segments, including TRBV6-2 and TRBV6-3, so those segments were excluded. In a later analysis, the rate of TCR association differed among HLA loci, with DRB1 alleles having the most associated TCRs and HLA-C alleles having the fewest. A further reported finding was that TCR beta sequences accurately predicted the HLA-A and HLA-B alleles for most subjects in the first cohort. In the study, approximately 150 TCR beta chains were listed as associated with cytomegalovirus. In a later genetic analysis, fewer N-insertions in productive TCRs were reported among donors in an Asian-associated ancestry cluster than the roughly 670-donor mean. In an earlier analysis of some 500 of the donors, most TCR beta V segments were observed in productive rearrangements about 87% or about 30% of the time, broadly matching IMGT annotations. Immune exposure information for the cohort was limited to CMV serostatus. Correlated functional status among segregating V segments might be attributable to linkage disequilibrium, but an unknown experimental factor could not be ruled out. A later analysis reported that several top co-occurrence clusters appeared linked to parvovirus B19, influenza, CMV and Epstein-Barr virus. Strong co-occurrence of HLA alleles, especially DR and DQ, made assigning TCR associations to individual alleles difficult. A group of highly shared sequence variants was considered likely to be a technical artifact of the sequencing pipeline. A later analysis associated 16,951 TCR beta sequences with specific HLA alleles at a false discovery rate of 0.05. Because HLA typing was unavailable for some donors at each locus, only the typed subset was used in association tests. Compared with equally common non-associated chains, HLA-associated TCR beta chains in a later analysis were more clonally expanded and had lower generation probabilities. In this cohort, only TCR beta chains were sequenced, and detectable features were limited by the absence of alpha or paired-chain data.

The library was produced with the immunoSEQ multiplex PCR assay. For the multiplex PCR, a mixture combining 60 forward primers for TCR Vbeta segments and 13 reverse primers for TCR Jbeta segments was used. The CDR3 region of rearranged TCR beta genes was amplified from genomic DNA with a multiplex PCR assay. The amplified TCR beta libraries were sequenced on the Illumina HiSeq System as 87-base-pair reads. The authors' pipeline ran thus. In a later analysis, 80 million or so unique TCR beta chains were counted across the roughly 700 repertoires, and roughly 10 million of these chains were shared by at least two donors. Raw reads were error-corrected and collapsed into unique sequences by a nearest-neighbor algorithm in which closely related sequences were merged to remove PCR and sequencing errors. V, D and J gene segments were assigned by aligning CDR3 sequences to IMGT reference sequences. Each retained sequence needed at least a six-nucleotide match to both a V gene segment and a J gene segment. A rearrangement was called productive if the CDR3 had no stop codons and remained in frame with V and J, and every other rearrangement was called non-productive. CDR3 was defined according to IMGT convention as the region running from the second conserved V-encoded cysteine to the conserved J-encoded phenylalanine. In an earlier analysis of 500 to 650 of the donors, sequences lacking an unambiguous match to a single V gene segment were excluded. An earlier analysis of fewer than 650 of the donors classified V segments as functional when productive rearrangements were above 56.7% and as segregating when the standard deviation between donors was above 5%. To diagnose cytomegalovirus status from the catalog of TCR beta chain sequences, a statistical classification framework was built. In a later analysis, TCR nucleotide sequences were compared against IMGT/GENE-DB human TR gene sequences so that V and J genes could be assigned. Using the TCRdist pipeline, a later analysis assigned CDR3 sequences along with most-parsimonious VDJ recombination scenarios. In a later analysis, each TCR beta chain was defined by its CDR3 amino acid sequence together with its V-gene family, and reads lacking a unique V-gene family were excluded. A later analysis removed 600 or so highly shared, low-generation-probability nucleotide sequences to deal with suspected cross-contamination and a sequencing artifact. In a later analysis, a clonal expansion index was calculated for each public chain from normalized within-repertoire ranks of inferred template counts. Generation probabilities in a later analysis came from a VDJ recombination model fitted to out-of-frame rearrangements, and those results were checked against IGoR. A later analysis scored TCR-TCR, TCR-HLA and TCR-CMV co-occurrence with hypergeometric tests, applying a repertoire-size bias correction to TCR pairs. To estimate false discovery rates, a later analysis permuted the HLA or CMV assignments 20 times. A later analysis grouped co-occurring TCRs with DBSCAN, adding TCRdist sequence similarity when clustering within HLA-allele-positive subsets. For co-occurrence clustering, repertoires with fewer than 30,000 or more than 120,000 public chains were excluded, along with roughly 5 repertoires with anomalous nucleotide sharing. TCRdb took over this immuneACCESS table, retaining in-frame rearrangements with V and J assigned. Such tables are incomplete; in checked studies, under half of the missing clones stem from an unresolved V gene, and the remainder is unexplained. Clonal size and the V and J genes are those of that table, whereas D and trimming came from the DNA. The sample records around 140,000 clones, less than 10% of which are singletons. The leading ten clones occupy 1.8% of the sample.

The chain links TRBV7-3 with TRBJ2-6; the D gene is possibly TRBD1, with 6 bases matching. The sample was PBMCs. The receptor's source is a man aged 45 to 65 in good health and CMV-seronegative. Here the CDR3 is given as CASSLNRASSGANVLTF. The DNA sequence reads TGTGCCAGCAGCTTAAACAGGGCAAGCTCTGGGGCCAACGTCCTGACTTTC. Beyond the CDR3, the reference TRBV7-3 and TRBJ2-6 genes provide the residues; the full variable domain reads: GAGVSQTPSNKVTEKGKYVELRCDPISGHTALYWYRQSLGQGPEFLIYFQGTGAADDSGLPNDRFFAVRPEGSVSTLKIQRTERGDSAVYLCASSLNRASSGANVLTFGAGSRLTVL.